The 26 T cell receptor beta chains presented below share a single source sample, sequenced in a study of tumour-infiltrating T cells in Burkitt lymphoma. Method: immunoSEQ multiplex PCR; TCRdb's copy keeps in-frame clones and lacks some. The sample has approximately 15,000 clones; 30% are singletons. The sequenced material came from tumor tissue. Source of these receptors: a human donor with diffuse large B-cell lymphoma.

A few counts support this clone. This rearrangement joins TRBV5-6 to TRBJ2-7; tentatively, D is TRBD1 or TRBD2 (5 bases each). There are 14 residues in the CDR3. Trimming shortened V by 6 bases and J by 3 bases, and 16 bases separated the two germline ends. Germline CDR1 reads SGHDT; CDR2 reads YYEEEE. The CDR3: CASTVGTSNYEQYF. CDR3 bases: TGTGCCAGCACCGTTGGGACCAGCAACTACGAGCAGTACTTC. Based on the CDR3 plus reference TRBV5-6 and TRBJ2-7, the full variable domain is DAGVTQSPTHLIKTRGQQVTLRCSPKSGHDTVSWYQQALGQGPQFIFQYYEEEERQRGNFPDRFSGHQFPNYSSELNVNALLLGDSALYLCASTVGTSNYEQYFGPGTRLTVT.

The chain carries TRBV18 and TRBJ1-2; no clear D gene. This CDR3 region has 15 residues. Per the germline V gene, CDR1 is KGHSH and CDR2 is LQKENI. V dropped 3 bases and J dropped 2 bases, with 13 bases sitting between them. CDR3: CASSPQQGINYGYTF. DNA for the CDR3: TGTGCCAGCTCACCCCAGCAAGGGATCAACTATGGCTACACCTTC.

The V call is TRBV19, the J call TRBJ2-5; 9 nucleotides match TRBD1. This CDR3 has 13 residues. Trimming removed 6 bases from V and 5 bases from J; junction bases left unmatched: 4. Germline V lookup: CDR1 LNHDA, CDR2 SQIVND (reference sequence). This chain's CDR3 is CASRVQGAETQYF. CDR3 coding DNA: TGTGCCAGTAGGGTACAGGGGGCTGAGACCCAGTACTTC.

By share of the sample, this clone is medium-sized (0.01 to 0.1%). The chain is built from TRBV7-9 and TRBJ1-2; 7 bases are shared with TRBD1. The CDR3 is made up of 16 amino acids. CDR1 is SEHNR and CDR2 is FQNEAQ in the germline V gene (reference sequence). With V trimmed by 5 bases and J by 4 bases, 13 bases remained unmatched. This CDR3 is CASSAGTAVHLYGYTF. DNA for the CDR3: TGTGCCAGCAGCGCCGGGACAGCGGTTCACCTCTATGGCTACACCTTC.

This clone was counted only a few times. This chain uses TRBV9 with TRBJ1-5; D uncertain. The germline gives CDR1 SGDLS, CDR2 YYNGEE. This CDR3 is built from 13 residues. The V and J ends lost 0 bases and 9 bases respectively, with 10 bases between them. This CDR3 reads CASSVASSGPQHF. CDR3 nucleotide sequence: TGTGCCAGCAGCGTAGCCTCCTCAGGGCCCCAGCATTTT.

V is TRBV6-5 and J is TRBJ2-2, with 10 bases aligning to TRBD2. With V trimmed by 3 bases and J by 9 bases, 10 bases remained unmatched. Germline-derived CDR1 and CDR2 are MNHEY and SVGAGI. There are 16 residues in the CDR3. The chain's CDR3 is CASSYLVSGRSRELFF. In DNA, the CDR3 is TGTGCCAGCAGTTATTTGGTTAGCGGGAGGTCTAGGGAGCTGTTTTTT.

This rearrangement joins TRBV10-3 to TRBJ1-3; 7 bases match TRBD1. The CDR3 totals 16 residues. Trimming removed 3 bases from V and 4 bases from J; junction bases left unmatched: 9. CDR1 ENHRY and CDR2 SYGVKD come from the germline V gene. CDR3: CAISESIGGRGNTIYF. In DNA, the CDR3 is TGTGCCATCAGTGAAAGTATAGGGGGCAGGGGAAACACCATATATTTT.

This clone has more than one count but fewer than ten. This chain's CDR3 is CASSLPNRASSEQYF. The CDR3, as DNA: TGTGCCAGCAGCTTACCAAACAGGGCGTCGAGCGAGCAGTACTTC. The gene calls are TRBV7-8 and TRBJ2-7, with D possibly TRBD1 on 6 matching bases. With 2 bases removed from V and 6 bases from J, the gap between germline ends came to 17 bases. This CDR3 comprises 15 residues. Germline lookup yields CDR1 SGHVS and CDR2 FQNEAQ.

The rearrangement links TRBV9 to TRBJ2-1; D not certain. The CDR3 extends over 15 amino acids. The germline V gene has CDR1 SGDLS and CDR2 YYNGEE. Deletions cut 4 bases from V and 3 bases from J, with 14 bases between. The CDR3 DNA sequence: TGTGCCAGCAGCCCCGAGCCGGCCAGCTACAATGAGCAGTTCTTC. Amino acids: CASSPEPASYNEQFF.

This chain links TRBV27 with TRBJ2-7; D is uncertain. The germline gives CDR1 MNHEY, CDR2 SMNVEV (reference sequence). Trimming pared 9 bases from V and 0 bases from J, leaving 6 bases between. CDR3 size: 11 residues. The CDR3 region is CARDRSYEQYF. CDR3 nucleotide sequence: TGTGCCAGGGACCGCTCCTACGAGCAGTACTTC.

The gene calls are TRBV19 and TRBJ2-1; 8 nucleotides align to TRBD1. Germline CDR1 is LNHDA and CDR2 is SQIVND (reference sequence). Unmatched junction bases numbered 4, after V lost 2 bases and J lost 7 bases. This CDR3 comprises 14 residues. The CDR3 DNA reads TGTGCCAGTAGTATATCCCGGGACAGGAATGAGCAGTTCTTC. Its protein product is CASSISRDRNEQFF.

The table lists this clone with a few counts. The chain recombines TRBV6-5 with TRBJ2-7, with 11 bases matching TRBD1. CDR3 length equals 14 residues. CDR1 MNHEY and CDR2 SVGAGI come from the germline V gene. J gave up 6 bases and V 6 bases, and 7 bases lay outside the gene matches. The CDR3 sequence: CASRWGQGVGEQYF. Written as DNA, the CDR3 is TGTGCCAGCAGATGGGGACAGGGGGTTGGCGAGCAGTACTTC.

This clone occurred a few times. The chain recombines TRBV30 with TRBJ2-7; tentatively, D is TRBD2 (6 bases). Germline lookup yields CDR1 GTSNPN and CDR2 SVGIG (reference sequence). The V end lost 3 bases, the J end lost 13 bases, and 25 bases lay between the germline ends. The CDR3 is 14 residues long. The CDR3: CAWSLGGSWSPGYF. CDR3 sequence (DNA): TGTGCCTGGAGCCTCGGGGGTAGCTGGAGCCCGGGTTACTTC.

The rearrangement uses TRBV14 and TRBJ1-1; TRBD1 might be the D (6 bases). CDR1 is SGHDN and CDR2 is FVKESK in the germline V gene. The CDR3 is 14 residues long. Trimming cost V 4 bases and J 1 base, with 10 bases left between them. CDR3 amino acids: CASSRVQGNTEAFF. The DNA of the CDR3 is TGTGCCAGCAGCCGAGTACAGGGGAACACTGAAGCTTTCTTT.

This clone was counted between two and nine times. The rearrangement joins TRBV5-6 to TRBJ2-1; 7 bases fit TRBD2. There are 14 residues in the CDR3. The V gene's germline CDR1 is SGHDT and CDR2 YYEEEE. J gave up 8 bases and V 5 bases, and 10 bases lay outside the gene matches. The CDR3 sequence: CASSPGTIFYEQFF. The CDR3 nucleotides are TGTGCCAGCAGTCCCGGGACTATTTTCTATGAGCAGTTCTTC.

J is TRBJ2-3 and V is TRBV4-2; a weak D match, TRBD2 (6 bases). The CDR3 has 16 residues. Trimming removed 0 bases at V and 3 bases at J, with 13 bases between. Germline V lookup: CDR1 LGHNA, CDR2 YNFKEQ. Written as DNA, the CDR3 is TGTGCCAGCAGCCAAGATACTAGCACTCGTACAGATACGCAGTATTTT. Its translation is CASSQDTSTRTDTQYF.

The chain joins TRBV7-9 to TRBJ1-1; no clear D. CDR1 SEHNR and CDR2 FQNEAQ come from the germline V gene (reference sequence). V was clipped by 7 bases and J by 5 bases, with 17 bases between them. This CDR3 comprises 14 residues. For the CDR3, the DNA is TGTGCCAGCACCGATGCAGGTCCCACTACTGAAGCTTTCTTT. Its translation is CASTDAGPTTEAFF.

This clone is deemed medium-sized (0.01 to 0.1%). This sequence joins TRBV27 and TRBJ2-1, with TRBD1 matching over 7 bases. The CDR3 has 12 residues. Losses at the gene ends were 5 bases for V and 9 bases for J; bases not matched to a gene: 4. The germline CDR1 and CDR2 sequences are MNHEY and SMNVEV (reference sequence). The CDR3 here is CASSTNRGEQFF. The CDR3 DNA reads as TGTGCCAGCAGTACGAACAGGGGTGAGCAGTTCTTC.

This clone counts as medium-sized. The CDR3 spells CASSPSSKGLPYEQYF. The CDR3 nucleotides read TGTGCCAGCAGCCCGAGCAGTAAGGGACTACCCTACGAGCAGTACTTC. This chain links TRBV9 with TRBJ2-7; TRBD2 matches 7 bases. In germline, CDR1 is SGDLS, CDR2 YYNGEE. The junction had 12 bases not matched to a gene; V was cut back by 4 bases and J by 2 bases. The CDR3 is made up of 16 amino acids.

The gene calls are TRBV30 and TRBJ2-3; D not certain. The CDR3 runs to 11 residues. Germline V gene lookup returns CDR1 GTSNPN and CDR2 SVGIG (reference sequence). V lost 0 bases and J lost 7, with 5 bases in between. The CDR3 DNA sequence: TGTGCCTGGAGTGTTGAAAATACGCAGTATTTT. Translated: CAWSVENTQYF.

J is TRBJ2-1 and V is TRBV5-1, with a tentative D call TRBD2 (6 bases). V was shortened by 1 base and J by 5 bases, with 13 bases between the two germline ends. Germline values: CDR1 SGHRS, CDR2 YFSETQ. The CDR3 is 15 residues long. The chain's CDR3 is CASSLRTAGNNEQFF. The CDR3 nucleotides read TGCGCCAGCAGCTTGAGGACCGCGGGAAACAATGAGCAGTTCTTC.

The chain employs TRBV11-3 and TRBJ2-1, with 8 nucleotides matching TRBD1. Germline CDR1 is SGHNT and CDR2 is YENEEA. J gave up 10 bases and V 5 bases, and 10 bases lay outside the gene matches. The CDR3 totals 14 residues. The DNA for the CDR3 is TGTGCCAGCAGCCCTTGGACAGGGCTAGGGGAGCAGTTCTTC. Amino acids: CASSPWTGLGEQFF.

This clone was counted a single time. The chain links TRBV27 to TRBJ2-7; 10 positions agree with TRBD2. Germline loops: CDR1 MNHEY, CDR2 SMNVEV (reference sequence). The trim removed 3 bases at V and 4 bases at J, leaving 9 bases unmatched. The CDR3 totals 16 residues. CDR3 protein: CASSFGIAGGLYEQYF. In nucleotides, the CDR3 is TGTGCCAGCAGTTTCGGGATAGCGGGAGGTCTATACGAGCAGTACTTC.

In this sample, this clone turned up a few times. V gene TRBV5-1 combines with J gene TRBJ1-1, with D possibly matching TRBD1 (6 bases). The CDR3 consists of 13 residues. Trimming shortened V by 4 bases and J by 6 bases, and 13 bases separated the two germline ends. The germline V gene has CDR1 SGHRS and CDR2 YFSETQ. The CDR3 is CASSPDRLPEAFF. The CDR3 DNA reads as TGCGCCAGCAGCCCAGACAGGCTCCCTGAAGCTTTCTTT.

This clone appeared a few times. V usage is TRBV9 and J usage is TRBJ2-4; a weak D match, TRBD1 (6 bases). Trimming left V 0 bases short and J 7 bases short, with 14 bases between. In germline, CDR1 is SGDLS, CDR2 YYNGEE. The CDR3 length is 15 residues. The CDR3 loop is CASSVAPERGNIQYF. For the CDR3, the DNA is TGTGCCAGCAGCGTAGCTCCCGAGAGGGGGAACATTCAGTACTTC.

This chain links TRBV28 with TRBJ2-1, with 7 nucleotides matching TRBD2. The CDR3 loop spans 13 amino acids. In germline, CDR1 is MDHEN, CDR2 SYDVKM. The V gene end was trimmed by 8 bases and the J gene end by 7 bases; junction bases not matched to a gene: 8. This CDR3 reads CASSGGWGNEQFF. In nucleotides, the CDR3 is TGTGCCAGCTCCGGGGGGTGGGGTAATGAGCAGTTCTTC.